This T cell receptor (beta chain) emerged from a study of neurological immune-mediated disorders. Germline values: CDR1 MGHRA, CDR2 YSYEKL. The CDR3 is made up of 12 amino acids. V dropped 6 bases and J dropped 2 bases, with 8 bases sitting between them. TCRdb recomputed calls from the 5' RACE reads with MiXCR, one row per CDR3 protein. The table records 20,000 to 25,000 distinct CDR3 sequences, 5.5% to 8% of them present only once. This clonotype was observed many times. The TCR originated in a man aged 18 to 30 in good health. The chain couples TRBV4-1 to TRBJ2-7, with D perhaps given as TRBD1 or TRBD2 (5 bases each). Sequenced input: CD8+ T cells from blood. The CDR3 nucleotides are TGCGCCAGCAGGGGGACGGCCTACGAGCAGTACTTC. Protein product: CASRGTAYEQYF.